Following are 13 T cell receptor beta chains from one sample sequenced in a study of blood T cell repertoires in COVID-19. The repertoire was sequenced with immunoSEQ multiplex PCR; TCRdb's copy has only in-frame clones and lacks some. The sample comprises about 120,000 clones, 88% of which are singletons, and approximately 1.1% rests with the top ten. Material: peripheral blood. The receptors were gathered from a woman older than 75 with acute or convalescent COVID-19.

This chain joins TRBV24-1 and TRBJ2-1; D is perhaps TRBD2 (7 bases). Germline CDR1 reads KGHDR; CDR2 reads SFDVKD. The CDR3 runs 15 residues. Trimming stripped 3 bases from V and 6 bases from J, with 14 bases between. CDR3 in amino acids: CATSDRGGAINEQFF. In DNA, the CDR3 is TGTGCCACCAGTGATAGGGGGGGCGCAATCAATGAGCAGTTCTTC.

The chain is built from TRBV5-4 and TRBJ1-1, with TRBD1 as a possible D gene (6 bases). V gave up 4 bases and J gave up 1 base, with 8 bases separating them. The V gene's germline CDR1 is SGHNT and CDR2 YYREEE (reference sequence). CDR3 size: 13 residues. CDR3 amino acids: CASSVDRNTEAFF. In DNA form, the CDR3 reads TGTGCCAGCAGCGTGGACAGGAACACTGAAGCTTTCTTT.

The V gene is TRBV5-1, the J gene TRBJ2-5; 12 bases match TRBD2. V dropped 0 bases and J dropped 5; count of bases not matched to a gene: 8. Germline-derived CDR1 and CDR2 are SGHRS and YFSETQ. The CDR3 is 17 residues long. The CDR3 spells CASSLATLAGGPETQYF. CDR3 coding DNA: TGCGCCAGCAGCTTGGCCACTCTAGCGGGGGGGCCGGAGACCCAGTACTTC.

The chain carries TRBV28 and TRBJ1-6, with 8 bases identical to TRBD1. The CDR3 is 17 residues long. Germline V CDR1 and CDR2: MDHEN, SYDVKM. V lost 5 bases and J lost 4; bases outside the gene matches: 10. The CDR3 DNA is TGTGCCAGCAGTCCACCTGGACAGGGAGCTTATAATTCACCCCTCCACTTT. Its translation: CASSPPGQGAYNSPLHF.

This clone was recorded a few times. The V gene is TRBV4-1, the J gene TRBJ1-3; a weak D match, TRBD1 (6 bases). The CDR3 runs 16 residues. V dropped 1 base and J dropped 0 bases, with 10 bases sitting between them. Germline V gene data show CDR1 as MGHRA and CDR2 as YSYEKL. In DNA, the CDR3 is TGCGCCAGCAGCCAAGTTCCAGGGGCCTCTGGAAACACCATATATTTT. It specifies CASSQVPGASGNTIYF.

This clone appeared a single time. The V gene is TRBV4-1, the J gene TRBJ2-5; 10 nucleotides match TRBD2. The CDR3 runs to 18 residues. CDR1 is MGHRA and CDR2 is YSYEKL in the germline V gene. Germline trimming cut 0 bases from V and 0 bases from J; bases unmatched to any gene: 7. The CDR3 protein is CASSQDNVLAGYQETQYF. DNA of the CDR3: TGCGCCAGCAGCCAAGATAATGTACTAGCGGGGTACCAAGAGACCCAGTACTTC.

The chain employs TRBV5-4 and TRBJ1-1; D is unclear. This CDR3 comprises 12 residues. The germline V gene has CDR1 SGHNT and CDR2 YYREEE (reference sequence). With 3 bases removed from V and 6 bases from J, the gap between germline ends came to 9 bases. This CDR3 is CASSSGEAEAFF. The CDR3 nucleotides are TGTGCCAGCAGCTCCGGGGAGGCTGAAGCTTTCTTT.

CDR3 nucleotide sequence: TGCAGTGCTAGTGGAGGGTCTAGCACAGATACGCAGTATTTT. Translating it yields CSASGGSSTDTQYF. This chain uses TRBV20-1 with TRBJ2-3, with a possible D match to TRBD2 (6 bases). The CDR3 loop spans 14 amino acids. V gave up 3 bases and J gave up 0 bases, with 10 bases separating them. Germline CDR1 is DFQATT and CDR2 is SNEGSKA (reference sequence).

In the case of this clone: Other DNA sequences in the same sample also yield this CDR3. The gene calls are TRBV18 and TRBJ1-2, with D hard to call. V was pared by 3 bases and J by 1 base, with 9 bases between. From germline, CDR1 is KGHSH and CDR2 LQKENI. This CDR3 has 14 amino acids. CDR3 in amino acids: CASSPDRGNYGYTF. The CDR3, as DNA: TGTGCCAGCTCACCGGATCGGGGTAACTATGGCTACACCTTC.

The chain is built from TRBV19 and TRBJ2-1; 8 positions match TRBD2. V lost 3 bases and J lost 0; bases outside the gene matches: 1. The CDR3 runs to 15 residues. Germline-derived CDR1 and CDR2 are LNHDA and SQIVND (reference sequence). CDR3 sequence (DNA): TGTGCCAGTAGTATGGCGGGAGGCTCCTACAATGAGCAGTTCTTC. Its protein is CASSMAGGSYNEQFF.

J is TRBJ2-7 and V is TRBV5-1; D is perhaps TRBD2 (6 bases). V was shortened by 0 bases and J by 2 bases, with 12 bases between the two germline ends. CDR1 is SGHRS, CDR2 YFSETQ, per germline. The CDR3 length is 15 residues. The CDR3 sequence is CASSLGGTGAYEQYF. The DNA for the CDR3 is TGCGCCAGCAGCTTGGGAGGGACGGGAGCCTACGAGCAGTACTTC.

This clone was detected only once. The chain has TRBV18 and TRBJ1-6; D may be TRBD1 (5 bases). Germline CDR1 is KGHSH and CDR2 is LQKENI. V was clipped by 2 bases and J by 9 bases, with 11 bases between them. The CDR3 has 14 residues. Here the CDR3 DNA reads TGTGCCAGCTCACCATCCCAGGGAAGTTCACCCCTCCACTTT. Translated: CASSPSQGSSPLHF.

This chain links TRBV5-3 with TRBJ2-7, with D possibly matching TRBD2 (6 bases). TRBV5-3 is reported as an ORF; its role is uncertain. CDR3 length: 17 amino acids. Trimming removed 5 bases at V and 2 bases at J, with 23 bases between. The CDR3 loop is CARSPRTPRDLTYEQYF. The CDR3 nucleotides read TGTGCCAGAAGTCCCAGAACGCCCCGGGACTTAACCTACGAGCAGTACTTC.